This TCR beta chain stems from a study of regulatory T cells in long-lasting Graves disease. Findings and limits, study-wide: Relative to newly diagnosed Graves' patients, persistent ones had lower TCR diversity. Results may be inaccurate due to the small sample size.

For TCR beta, libraries came from iRepertoire HTBI primers and Arm-PCR of CDR3 regions. From the multiplex PCR reads, TCRdb called clonotypes with MiXCR, one entry per CDR3 protein. The profile shows approximately 390,000 distinct CDR3 sequences, around 16% of them singletons. V lost 5 bases and J lost 6, with 12 bases in between. Germline CDR1 and CDR2: SGHAT and FQNNGV. This CDR3 spans 13 amino acids. This clonotype came up many times. Its target is not known. Time point in this sample: newly diagnosed GD, antithyroid drugs for less than 3 months. TCR sequences were obtained from RNA taken from PBMCs. The sample also formed part of further work on T cells in Graves' hyperthyroidism and ophthalmopathy. As that report states: Ophthalmopathy was separated from stable hyperthyroidism by a 13 V-J model.

The TCR was taken from a woman between 18 and 29 years old with Graves disease. This chain uses TRBV11-2 with TRBJ2-3; D not certain. The specimen comprised peripheral blood mononuclear cells (PBMCs), sampled at new diagnosis, from a patient treated with antithyroid drugs. CDR3 protein: CASSRMMRDTQYF. For the CDR3, the DNA is TGTGCCAGCAGCCGGATGATGAGGGATACGCAGTATTTT.